The 19 T cell receptor beta chains reported below all come from one sample, sequenced in a study of cytomegalovirus exposure and HLA in healthy donors. A multiplex PCR was run with 60 Vbeta primers and 13 Jbeta primers. TCRdb keeps only in-frame clones here, not all; method: immunoSEQ multiplex PCR. The sample carries about 180,000 clones, around 80% recorded once. Sequenced input: PBMCs. These receptors all come from a woman between 25 and 40 years old in good health and CMV-seropositive.

V usage is TRBV5-4 and J usage is TRBJ1-4, with TRBD1 matching 9 bases. V shed 2 bases, J shed 7 bases, and the junction held 6 bases outside the gene matches. CDR3 length: 15 amino acids. Germline V lookup: CDR1 SGHNT, CDR2 YYREEE (reference sequence). The CDR3 region has the DNA TGTGCCAGCAGCTTTTGGACAGGGGAGAGTGAAAAACTGTTTTTT. This codes for CASSFWTGESEKLFF.

The rearrangement uses TRBV5-1 and TRBJ1-6; 8 bases line up with TRBD1. With 4 bases clipped from V and 0 bases from J, the junction kept 15 bases outside the gene matches. The germline V gene encodes CDR1 SGHRS and CDR2 YFSETQ. This CDR3 comprises 20 residues. CDR3 amino acids: CASSRRTGGARGSYNSPLHF. The CDR3 DNA follows: TGCGCCAGCAGCCGACGAACAGGGGGGGCCAGAGGCTCCTATAATTCACCCCTCCACTTT.

The genes are TRBV7-9 and TRBJ2-7, with D uncertain. In germline, CDR1 is SEHNR, CDR2 FQNEAQ (reference sequence). Trimming cost V 1 base and J 1 base, with 11 bases left between them. CDR3 length: 15 residues. CDR3 coding DNA: TGTGCCAGCAGCTTAGGGGCCCTTACTTCCTACGAGCAGTACTTC. Protein sequence: CASSLGALTSYEQYF.

This clone was recorded a few times. The chain carries TRBV19 and TRBJ1-6; TRBD1 matches at 7 bases. The length of the CDR3 is 14 residues. The junction had 5 bases not matched to a gene; V was cut back by 5 bases and J by 7 bases. In germline, CDR1 is LNHDA, CDR2 SQIVND (reference sequence). CDR3 DNA sequence: TGTGCCAGTAGTTTCCGACAGGGAAATTCACCCCTCCACTTT. Protein sequence: CASSFRQGNSPLHF.

This chain joins TRBV19 and TRBJ2-7, with 8 bases that match TRBD1. V lost 10 bases, J lost 7 bases, and 6 bases stayed unmatched. CDR1 and CDR2 from the germline V gene are LNHDA and SQIVND (reference sequence). This CDR3 comprises 11 residues. DNA for the CDR3: TGTGCCACTAGCAGGGGGCTTGAGCAGTACTTC. Its translation: CATSRGLEQYF. The entire variable domain, with the rest obtained from reference TRBV19 and TRBJ2-7, is as follows: DGGITQSPKYLFRKEGQNVTLSCEQNLNHDAMYWYRQDPGQGLRLIYYSQIVNDFQKGDIAEGYSVSREKKESFPLTVTSAQKNPTAFYLCATSRGLEQYFGPGTRLTVT.

The chain carries TRBV6-5 and TRBJ1-4, with TRBD1 as a possible D gene (5 bases). Trimming took off 6 bases at V and 1 base at J, with 9 bases between the two ends. The V gene's germline CDR1 is MNHEY and CDR2 SVGAGI. This CDR3 has 14 amino acids. CDR3 DNA: TGTGCCAGCAGAACCAGGGTAACTAATGAAAAACTGTTTTTT. Translated, it gives CASRTRVTNEKLFF.

The rearrangement links TRBV5-6 to TRBJ2-5; 8 nucleotides agree with TRBD2. The CDR3 covers 18 residues. The V segment lost 3 bases and the J segment 5 bases; nucleotides outside the gene matches: 18. CDR1 and CDR2 from the germline V gene are SGHDT and YYEEEE. In nucleotides, the CDR3 is TGTGCCAGCAGCTCCTTCATCGGGGGCGGGGGGCCATGGGAGACCCAGTACTTC. This sequence encodes CASSSFIGGGGPWETQYF.

This clone has a single count. The rearrangement links TRBV5-1 to TRBJ1-1; no definite D call. The germline gives CDR1 SGHRS, CDR2 YFSETQ. Trimming cost V 5 bases and J 5 bases, with 10 bases left between them. The length of the CDR3 is 12 residues. CDR3 loop: CASSFPGTEAFF. CDR3 coding DNA: TGCGCCAGCAGTTTTCCGGGGACTGAAGCTTTCTTT.

This chain links TRBV7-2 with TRBJ2-1, with 15 bases matching TRBD2. Unmatched junction bases numbered 10, after V lost 5 bases and J lost 8 bases. Germline values: CDR1 SGHTA, CDR2 FQGNSA. The CDR3 is made up of 17 amino acids. The CDR3 region is CASSPGLAGGPEDEQFF. CDR3 DNA sequence: TGTGCCAGCAGCCCCGGACTAGCGGGGGGGCCCGAGGATGAGCAGTTCTTC.

This chain joins TRBV27 and TRBJ2-1; D possibly corresponds to TRBD1 (5 bases). The V end was cut by 6 bases, the J end by 9 bases, with 12 bases between. The CDR3 extends over 12 amino acids. CDR1 MNHEY and CDR2 SMNVEV come from the germline V gene (reference sequence). The chain's CDR3 is CASRLRVGEQFF. CDR3 in DNA: TGTGCCAGCAGACTCAGGGTCGGTGAGCAGTTCTTC.

The chain carries TRBV27 and TRBJ1-4; 7 bases fit TRBD1. CDR1 MNHEY and CDR2 SMNVEV come from the germline V gene (reference sequence). The CDR3 contains 17 residues. The V segment lost 2 bases and the J segment 6 bases; nucleotides outside the gene matches: 12. CDR3 nucleotides: TGTGCCAGCAGTTTAAAAGGGACAGTCCCCACGGATGAAAAACTGTTTTTT. It encodes CASSLKGTVPTDEKLFF.

The chain employs TRBV7-2 and TRBJ2-3, with TRBD2 matching over 14 bases. CDR1 is SGHTA and CDR2 is FQGNSA in the germline V gene. The CDR3 covers 16 residues. J gave up 5 bases and V 1 base, and 2 bases lay outside the gene matches. As DNA, the CDR3 is TGTGCCAGCAGCTTAGGACTAGCGGGGGGGCGAGATACGCAGTATTTT. Encoded protein: CASSLGLAGGRDTQYF.

This sequence joins TRBV5-1 and TRBJ2-1, with 8 bases fitting TRBD1. The junction had 7 bases not matched to a gene; V was cut back by 4 bases and J by 4 bases. This CDR3 spans 15 amino acids. Per the germline V gene, CDR1 is SGHRS and CDR2 is YFSETQ. The CDR3 bases are TGCGCCAGCAGCAATCAGGGGGCCCCTTACAATGAGCAGTTCTTC. This gives the protein CASSNQGAPYNEQFF.

The rearrangement uses TRBV7-9 and TRBJ2-1, with 14 bases that match TRBD2. Germline V lookup: CDR1 SEHNR, CDR2 FQNEAQ (reference sequence). The CDR3 length is 16 residues. Trimming removed 5 bases from V and 9 bases from J; junction bases left unmatched: 9. CDR3 bases: TGTGCCAGCAGCACTCCGACTAGCGGGGGGGCCCCTGAGCAGTTCTTC. Encoded protein: CASSTPTSGGAPEQFF. The full variable domain, its missing parts supplied by reference TRBV7-9 and TRBJ2-1, is DTGVSQNPRHKITKRGQNVTFRCDPISEHNRLYWYRQTLGQGPEFLTYFQNEAQLEKSRLLSDRFSAERPKGSFSTLEIQRTEQGDSAMYLCASSTPTSGGAPEQFFGPGTRLTVL.

This sequence joins TRBV19 and TRBJ2-1, with 7 bases that match TRBD1. Germline V CDR1 and CDR2: LNHDA, SQIVND (reference sequence). V was clipped by 1 base and J by 9 bases; unmatched bases: 15. The CDR3 spans 17 residues. The CDR3 here is CASSIGPRGISNGEQFF. The CDR3 DNA is TGTGCCAGTAGTATAGGTCCCAGGGGGATAAGCAATGGTGAGCAGTTCTTC.

This sequence joins TRBV19 and TRBJ1-6; 9 bases line up with TRBD1. The V gene's germline CDR1 is LNHDA and CDR2 SQIVND (reference sequence). V was clipped by 7 bases and J by 7 bases; unmatched bases: 5. This CDR3 is 14 amino acids long. CDR3 coding DNA: TGTGCCAGTACCCGGGACAGGGTAAATTCACCCCTCCACTTT. This codes for CASTRDRVNSPLHF.

On this clone: One end of the junction fails to match germline, which may point to a read error. The V call is TRBV7-9, the J call TRBJ1-1, with 9 bases that match TRBD1. CDR1 is SEHNR and CDR2 is FQNEAQ in the germline V gene (reference sequence). The CDR3 length is 19 residues. CDR3 bases: TGTTCCAGCAGCCATGTACCGGGACAGGGTGGAGTAATGAACACTGAAGCTTTCTTT. Translating it yields CSSSHVPGQGGVMNTEAFF.

This clone was observed a handful of times. The chain uses TRBV4-2 and TRBJ2-3, with 10 bases that match TRBD1. Germline assignment: CDR1 LGHNA and CDR2 YNFKEQ. V trimming: 3 bases; J trimming: 7 bases; junction bases outside the gene matches: 10. This CDR3 comprises 16 residues. CDR3 in amino acids: CASSQRGGQGMYTQYF. DNA of the CDR3: TGTGCCAGCAGCCAGCGCGGGGGACAGGGGATGTATACGCAGTATTTT.

The V and J genes are TRBV12-5 and TRBJ2-3; 7 bases are a match to TRBD1. Germline loops: CDR1 LGHNT, CDR2 FRNRAP. This CDR3 spans 14 amino acids. V lost 7 bases and J lost 3; bases outside the gene matches: 7. The CDR3 loop is CASAPDRVTDTQYF. In nucleotides, the CDR3 is TGTGCTAGTGCCCCAGACAGGGTGACAGATACGCAGTATTTT.